This T cell receptor (beta chain) was profiled in a study of OX40 agonist ivuxolimab in advanced cancers. Study in general: The patients received agonistic anti-OX40 (CD134) antibody ivuxolimab. A mean age of roughly 62 years, range roughly 23 to 85, was recorded, and 82.7% were male. Study results and caveats: Certain nonresponding patients likewise had low normalized T-cell clonal expansion.

V was cut by 5 bases and J by 6 bases, with 11 bases left in between. Germline V CDR1 and CDR2: SGHTA, FQGNSA. CDR3 length: 13 amino acids. Some clones are missing from TCRdb's copy, which holds only in-frame ones; the method was immunoSEQ multiplex PCR. The repertoire has some 100,000 clones, roughly 84% of them found once; the top ten carry approximately 1.2%. Worth noting for this clone: Antigen specificity is unknown.

Here the sequenced sample was CD4+ or CD8+ T cells sorted from blood, taken in a trial of the OX40 agonist ivuxolimab. The chain recombines TRBV7-2 with TRBJ1-3; unclear D gene. The receptor comes from an adult with an advanced solid tumor such as melanoma, head and neck, liver or kidney cancer. CDR3 region: CASSPGRVNTIYF. The CDR3, as DNA: TGTGCCAGCAGCCCGGGTCGGGTAAACACCATATATTTT.